What follows describes a single T cell receptor (beta chain). Its matching antigen is unknown. V was pared by 6 bases and J by 2 bases, with 3 bases of the junction left unmatched. Germline lookup yields CDR1 MDHEN and CDR2 SYDVKM. The CDR3 loop spans 14 amino acids. Profiling relied on immunoSEQ multiplex PCR, and the TCRdb table lists in-frame clones only, not all of them. This sample has about 100,000 clones, with 83% found just once. This entry is derived from a study of radiotherapy plus CTLA-4 blockade in lung cancer. Overall study: Objective responses were seen in 18% of patients, disease control in around 31%.

Receiving focal radiation plus CTLA-4 blockade with ipilimumab were patients who had chemo-refractory metastatic non-small-cell lung cancer. General observations from the study: Reports identified early blood T cell clone dynamics, with interferon-beta, as the best response predictor. TCR clones from tumors expanded in blood after radiotherapy plus ipilimumab.

V gene TRBV28 combines with J gene TRBJ1-1, with 10 nucleotides matching TRBD1. This TCR was sampled from a human donor with non-small cell lung cancer who had stable disease on radiotherapy plus ipilimumab. Sequences were derived from peripheral blood, sampled from a patient treated with radiotherapy plus ipilimumab. This chain's CDR3 is CASRTTGGNTEAFF. The CDR3 DNA follows: TGTGCCAGCAGAACGACAGGGGGCAACACTGAAGCTTTCTTT.